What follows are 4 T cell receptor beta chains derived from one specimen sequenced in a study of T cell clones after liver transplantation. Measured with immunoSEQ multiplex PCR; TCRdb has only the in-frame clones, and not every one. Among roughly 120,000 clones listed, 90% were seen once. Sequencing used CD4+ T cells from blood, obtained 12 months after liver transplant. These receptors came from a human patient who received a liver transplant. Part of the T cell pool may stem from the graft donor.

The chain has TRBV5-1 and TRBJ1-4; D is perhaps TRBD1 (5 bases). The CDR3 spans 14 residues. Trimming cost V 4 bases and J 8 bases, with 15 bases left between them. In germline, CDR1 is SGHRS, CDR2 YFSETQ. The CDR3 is CASSPDMAGEKLFF. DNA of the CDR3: TGCGCCAGCAGCCCGGACATGGCGGGGGAAAAACTGTTTTTT.

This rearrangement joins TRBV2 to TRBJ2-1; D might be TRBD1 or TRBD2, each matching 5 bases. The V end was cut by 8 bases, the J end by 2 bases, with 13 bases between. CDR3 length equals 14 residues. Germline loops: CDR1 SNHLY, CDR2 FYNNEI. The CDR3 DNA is TGTGCCAGCTCGAGGGGTAACGCCTACAATGAGCAGTTCTTC. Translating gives CASSRGNAYNEQFF.

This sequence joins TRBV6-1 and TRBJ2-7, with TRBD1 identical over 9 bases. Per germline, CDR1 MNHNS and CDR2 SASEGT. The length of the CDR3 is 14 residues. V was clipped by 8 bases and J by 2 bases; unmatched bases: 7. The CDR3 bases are TGTGCCAGCCGACAGGGGGTCACACCCTACGAGCAGTACTTC. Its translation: CASRQGVTPYEQYF.

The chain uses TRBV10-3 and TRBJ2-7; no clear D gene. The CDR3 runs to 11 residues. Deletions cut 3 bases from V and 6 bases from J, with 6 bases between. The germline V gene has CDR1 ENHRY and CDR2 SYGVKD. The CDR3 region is CAISDLGEQYF. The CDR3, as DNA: TGTGCCATCAGTGATCTCGGCGAGCAGTACTTC.